A single sample gave rise to the 10 T cell receptor beta chains below, sequenced in a study of blood T cells in healthy people across ages (dated by TCRdb to 2014 to 2015). The library was built by means of 5' RACE. Reads for this sample came from an Illumina HiSeq 2500. A second roughly 6 to 12 cycle PCR used a sample-barcoded 5' primer and a J-beta primer mix. TCRdb ran its own pipeline on the public reads, namely fastp trimming at Q25 and MiXCR clone calling, and kept in-frame beta chains. Merged by CDR3 protein, the rows form single entries marked with the most common genes and DNA. This sample lists about 590,000 distinct CDR3 sequences; roughly 30% were detected once. The biggest ten clones account for roughly 14% of the sample. The sample comprised blood. The receptors originated from an elderly woman in good health.

This clonotype was seen repeatedly, ten times or more. The gene calls are TRBV3-1 and TRBJ2-1; TRBD1 matches at 8 bases. J gave up 2 bases and V 4 bases, and 4 bases lay outside the gene matches. Germline V gives CDR1 LGHDT, CDR2 YNNKEL (reference sequence). The CDR3 consists of 15 residues. This chain's CDR3 is CASSLDRVPYNEQFF. The CDR3 nucleotides read TGTGCCAGCAGCCTGGACAGGGTCCCCTACAATGAGCAGTTCTTC.

The chain couples TRBV12-3 or TRBV12-4 to TRBJ2-2; 8 bases line up with TRBD1. This CDR3 contains 14 residues. Trimming took 3 bases from V and 9 from J; bases not matched to a gene: 6. The CDR3 reads CASSLPGGPRELFF. DNA for the CDR3: TGTGCCAGCAGTTTGCCAGGGGGCCCGCGGGAGCTGTTTTTT.

The chain recombines TRBV5-1 with TRBJ1-2, with TRBD1 as a possible D gene (5 bases). The length of the CDR3 is 15 residues. Germline assignment: CDR1 SGHRS and CDR2 YFSETQ. V lost 7 bases, J lost 3 bases, and 19 bases lay in between. The CDR3 loop reads CASSFPGPGDYGYTF. The CDR3 DNA is TGCGCCAGCTCTTTTCCGGGACCGGGGGACTATGGCTACACCTTC.

Details on this clonotype: It may be a read error: a sequence one base away is much more abundant. The chain recombines TRBV30 with TRBJ2-3; TRBD2 is a possible D gene (6 bases). This CDR3 comprises 14 residues. Germline V CDR1 and CDR2: GTSNPN, SVGIG (reference sequence). The CDR3, as DNA: TGTGTCTGGAGCGACCGGCCGGAGGGTGGGGTGCAGTATTTT. Its protein is CVWSDRPEGGVQYF.

This clonotype was seen repeatedly, ten times or more. The chain couples TRBV6-6 to TRBJ2-1, with 8 nucleotides matching TRBD1. Germline CDR1 MNHNY, CDR2 SVGAGI (reference sequence). CDR3 length equals 14 residues. After removal of 5 bases from V and 9 bases from J, the junction contained 9 bases not matched to a gene. The CDR3 sequence is CASSITTGASEQFF. CDR3 DNA: TGTGCCAGCAGTATAACGACAGGGGCCTCTGAGCAGTTCTTC.

This clonotype was observed many times. The chain uses TRBV5-1 and TRBJ2-1, with TRBD2 matching 8 bases. After removal of 6 bases from V and 7 bases from J, the junction contained 12 bases not matched to a gene. The germline V gene has CDR1 SGHRS and CDR2 YFSETQ. This CDR3 has 15 residues. CDR3 region: CASKKDPAGGNEQFF. The CDR3 bases are TGCGCCAGCAAAAAGGACCCCGCGGGAGGAAATGAGCAGTTCTTC. The full variable domain, with the rest looked up from reference TRBV5-1 and TRBJ2-1, is KAGVTQTPRYLIKTRGQQVTLSCSPISGHRSVSWYQQTPGQGLQFLFEYFSETQRNKGNFPGRFSGRQFSNSRSEMNVSTLELGDSALYLCASKKDPAGGNEQFFGPGTRLTVL.

The chain joins TRBV6-5 to TRBJ1-5; 8 bases align to TRBD1. The ends lost 0 bases at V and 3 bases at J; junction bases unmatched: 1. The V gene's germline CDR1 is MNHEY and CDR2 SVGAGI. The CDR3 runs 15 residues. In nucleotides, the CDR3 is TGTGCCAGCAGTTACTCGGGACAGGACAATCAGCCCCAGCATTTT. It specifies CASSYSGQDNQPQHF.

This clonotype has a count of ten or more. J is TRBJ2-7 and V is TRBV4-1; D call uncertain. The CDR3 has 14 residues. Germline V gene lookup returns CDR1 MGHRA and CDR2 YSYEKL. The V end was cut by 0 bases, the J end by 3 bases, with 9 bases between. CDR3 in DNA: TGCGCCAGCAGCCAAGAGTCTGGGGACTACGAGCAGTACTTC. Protein product: CASSQESGDYEQYF.

CDR3 nucleotides: TGTGCCAGCAGCTCGCAGGGGAGCACCGGGGAGCTGTTTTTT. Its translation is CASSSQGSTGELFF. The rearrangement joins TRBV7-9 to TRBJ2-2; a weak D match, TRBD1 (6 bases). This CDR3 comprises 14 residues. The V gene's germline CDR1 is SEHNR and CDR2 FQNEAQ (reference sequence). V was shortened by 4 bases and J by 4 bases, with 10 bases between the two germline ends.

V gene TRBV5-1 combines with J gene TRBJ1-2; TRBD1 aligns across 7 bases. With 4 bases clipped from V and 6 bases from J, the junction kept 12 bases outside the gene matches. There are 15 residues in the CDR3. The V gene's germline CDR1 is SGHRS and CDR2 YFSETQ. The CDR3: CASSRPGQKADGYTF. The CDR3 nucleotides read TGCGCCAGCAGCCGTCCGGGACAGAAAGCTGATGGCTACACCTTC.